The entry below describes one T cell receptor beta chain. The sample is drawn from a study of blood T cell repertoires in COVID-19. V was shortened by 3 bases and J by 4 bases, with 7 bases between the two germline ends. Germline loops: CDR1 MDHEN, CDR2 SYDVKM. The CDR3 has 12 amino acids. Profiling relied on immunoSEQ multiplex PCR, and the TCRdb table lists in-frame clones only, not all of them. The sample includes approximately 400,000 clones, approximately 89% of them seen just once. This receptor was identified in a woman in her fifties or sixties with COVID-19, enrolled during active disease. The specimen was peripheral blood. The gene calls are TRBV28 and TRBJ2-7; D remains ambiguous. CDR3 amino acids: CASSFAAYEQYF. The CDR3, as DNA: TGTGCCAGCAGTTTTGCGGCGTACGAGCAGTACTTC.